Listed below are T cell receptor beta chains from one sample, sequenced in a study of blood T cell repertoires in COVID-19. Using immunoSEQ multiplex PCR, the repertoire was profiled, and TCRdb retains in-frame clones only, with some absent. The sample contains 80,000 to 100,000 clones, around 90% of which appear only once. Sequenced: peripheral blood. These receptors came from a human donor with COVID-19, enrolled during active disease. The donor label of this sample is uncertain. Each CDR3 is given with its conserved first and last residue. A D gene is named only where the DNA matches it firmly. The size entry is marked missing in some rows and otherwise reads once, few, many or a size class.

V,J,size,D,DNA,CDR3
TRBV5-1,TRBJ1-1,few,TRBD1,TGCGCCAGCAGCCGGACAGGAAACACTGAAGCTTTCTTT,CASSRTGNTEAFF
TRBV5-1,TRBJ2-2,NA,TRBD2,TGCGCCAGCAGCCCCGTAGCGGGGGGGTCCGGGGAGCTGTTTTTT,CASSPVAGGSGELFF
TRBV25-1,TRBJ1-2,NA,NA,TGTGCCAGCGTTGGAGGGGTTGACGGCTACACCTTC,CASVGGVDGYTF
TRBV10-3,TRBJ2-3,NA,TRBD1,TGTGCCATCAGTGAGTCCTGGACAGGGGAAACCACAGATACGCAGTATTTT,CAISESWTGETTDTQYF
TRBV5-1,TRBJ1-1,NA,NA,TGCGCCAGCAGCTCCCAGGGTAACACTGAAGCTTTCTTT,CASSSQGNTEAFF
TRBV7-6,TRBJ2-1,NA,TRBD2,TGTGCCAGCAGACGGGACGCCGGACTAGCGGGTACCAATGAGCAGTTCTTC,CASRRDAGLAGTNEQFF
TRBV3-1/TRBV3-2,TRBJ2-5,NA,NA,TGTGCCAGCAGCCAAAGAAAGGGAGAAGGGACCCAGTACTTC,CASSQRKGEGTQYF
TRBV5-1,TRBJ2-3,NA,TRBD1,TGCGCCAGCAGCTGGGGACAGGGACTGACGGGTACGCAGTATTTT,CASSWGQGLTGTQYF
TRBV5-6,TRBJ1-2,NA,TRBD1,TGTGCCAGCAGCCAAACCGGGACAGGGAATGTATACTATGGCTACACCTTC,CASSQTGTGNVYYGYTF
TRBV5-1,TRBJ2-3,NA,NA,TGCGCCAGCAGCTTGAATCCCGGTAGCACAGATACGCAGTATTTT,CASSLNPGSTDTQYF
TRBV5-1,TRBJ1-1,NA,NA,TGCGCCAGCAGCTTGACACTGGGGGCGGACACTGAAGCTTTCTTT,CASSLTLGADTEAFF
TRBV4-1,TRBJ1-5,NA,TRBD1,TGCGCCAGCAGCCAATGGAACAGGGGGAGCAATCAGCCCCAGCATTTT,CASSQWNRGSNQPQHF
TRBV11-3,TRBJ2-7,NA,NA,TGTGCCAGCAGCTTACCCTCTCAGGAGCAGTACTTC,CASSLPSQEQYF
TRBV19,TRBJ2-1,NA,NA,TGTGCCAGTAGTCCAAGCCGTAATGAGCAGTTCTTC,CASSPSRNEQFF
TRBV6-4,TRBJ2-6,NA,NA,TGTGCCAGCAGTGACCACTCTGGGGCCAACGTCCTGACTTTC,CASSDHSGANVLTF
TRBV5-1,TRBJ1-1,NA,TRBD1,TGCGCCAGCAGCAAGGACAGGGGGGACATGATGAACACTGAAGCTTTCTTT,CASSKDRGDMMNTEAFF
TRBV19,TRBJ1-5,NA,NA,TGTGCCAGTAGATCTGGTGGAGGGATCGATCAGCCCCAGCATTTT,CASRSGGGIDQPQHF
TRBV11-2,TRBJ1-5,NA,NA,TGTGCCAGCAGCCTTAGCGGCCGGCATAGCAATCAGCCCCAGCATTTT,CASSLSGRHSNQPQHF
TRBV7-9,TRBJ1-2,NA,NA,TGTGCCAGCGCAGGGAACTATGGCTACACCTTC,CASAGNYGYTF
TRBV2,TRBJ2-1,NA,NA,TGTGCCAGCAGCCCTACCGGGACATCTCCTGAGCAGTTCTTC,CASSPTGTSPEQFF
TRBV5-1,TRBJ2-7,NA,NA,TGCGCCAGCAGCTTGGATCCCGAGAGTACCTACGAGCAGTACTTC,CASSLDPESTYEQYF
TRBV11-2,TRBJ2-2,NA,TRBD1,TGTGCCAGCAGCTTAGGAACAGGGGAGAACACCGGGGAGCTGTTTTTT,CASSLGTGENTGELFF
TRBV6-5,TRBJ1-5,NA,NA,TGTGCCAGCAGGGCAAAGCCCCAGCATTTT,CASRAKPQHF
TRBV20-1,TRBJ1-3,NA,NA,TGCAGTGCTAGTGCAGGCTCTGGAAACACCATATATTTT,CSASAGSGNTIYF
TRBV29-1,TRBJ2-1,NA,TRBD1,TGCAGCGTTGGACTGGACAGGGGGCTCAATGAGCAGTTCTTC,CSVGLDRGLNEQFF
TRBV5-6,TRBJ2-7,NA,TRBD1,TGTGCCAGCAGCCACCTCCGGGACAGCAGCTCCTACGAGCAGTACTTC,CASSHLRDSSSYEQYF